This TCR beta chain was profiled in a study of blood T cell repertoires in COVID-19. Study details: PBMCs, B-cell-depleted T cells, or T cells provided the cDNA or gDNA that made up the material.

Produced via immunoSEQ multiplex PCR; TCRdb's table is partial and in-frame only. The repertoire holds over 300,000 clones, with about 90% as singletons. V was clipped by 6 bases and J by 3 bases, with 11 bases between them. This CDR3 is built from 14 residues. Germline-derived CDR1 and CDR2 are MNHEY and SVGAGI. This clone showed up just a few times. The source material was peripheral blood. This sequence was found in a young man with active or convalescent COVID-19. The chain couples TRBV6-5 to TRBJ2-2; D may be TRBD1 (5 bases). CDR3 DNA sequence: TGTGCCAGCAGGATCCGACAGTACACCGGGGAGCTGTTTTTT. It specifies CASRIRQYTGELFF.